This T cell receptor (beta chain) emerged from a study of T cells in Graves' hyperthyroidism and ophthalmopathy. The CDR3 has 14 residues. With 5 bases removed from V and 0 bases from J, the gap between germline ends came to 10 bases. Germline V gene sequence: CDR1 SEHNR, CDR2 FQNEAQ (reference sequence). The TCR beta CDR3 regions underwent amplification using RNA transcripts as the source. HTBI primers were the set used in a first-round RT-PCR of the TCR CDR3. TCRdb processed the multiplex PCR reads anew with MiXCR; each CDR3 protein has one entry. The table includes about 290,000 distinct CDR3 sequences, about an eighth detected once. A patient was excluded if there was uncontrolled infection, other autoimmune disease, pregnancy or lactation. This clonotype was found many times.

This clonotype was sampled from a woman aged 35 to 49 with Graves' hyperthyroidism. Sequenced input: blood. This chain joins TRBV7-9 and TRBJ1-2; D ambiguous. The CDR3 spells CASSRGGANYGYTF. The CDR3 bases are TGTGCCAGCAGCCGCGGCGGAGCTAACTATGGCTACACCTTC.